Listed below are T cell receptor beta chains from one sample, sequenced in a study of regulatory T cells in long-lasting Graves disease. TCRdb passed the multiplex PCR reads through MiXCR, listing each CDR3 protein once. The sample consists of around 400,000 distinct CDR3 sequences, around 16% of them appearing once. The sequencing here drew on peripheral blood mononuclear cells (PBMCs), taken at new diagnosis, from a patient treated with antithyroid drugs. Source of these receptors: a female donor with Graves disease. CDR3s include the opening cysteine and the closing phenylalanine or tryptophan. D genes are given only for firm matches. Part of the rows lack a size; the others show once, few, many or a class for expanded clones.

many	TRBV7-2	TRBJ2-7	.	TGTGCCAGCAGCTTAGGCTCCGGGACGGATATCTTCTACGAGCAGTACTTC	CASSLGSGTDIFYEQYF
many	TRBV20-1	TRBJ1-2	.	TGCAGTGCTAGCCGGGGGGCGATCGAAGGATATGGCTACACCTTC	CSASRGAIEGYGYTF
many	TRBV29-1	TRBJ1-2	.	TGCAGCGTTGAAGATCTTATAGGCTATGGCTACACCTTC	CSVEDLIGYGYTF
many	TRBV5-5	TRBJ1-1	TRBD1	TGTGCCAGCAGCCTACTGGGACAGACGGCTTTCTTT	CASSLLGQTAFF
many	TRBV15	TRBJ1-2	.	TGTGCCACCAGCAGGGCAGGGACTGCGGCTAACTATGGCTACACCTTC	CATSRAGTAANYGYTF
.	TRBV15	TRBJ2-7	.	TGTGCCACCAGCAGAACGGACGGCTCCTACGAGCAGTACTTC	CATSRTDGSYEQYF
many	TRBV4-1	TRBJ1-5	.	TGCGCCAGCAGCCAAGGTTCGACAGGAGGCAATCAGCCCCAGCATTTT	CASSQGSTGGNQPQHF
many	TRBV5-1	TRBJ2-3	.	TGCGCCAGCAGCTTATCAAGGGCCCCAGATACGCAGTATTTT	CASSLSRAPDTQYF
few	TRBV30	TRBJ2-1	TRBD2	TGTGCCTGGAGTTTGCGACTGACTAGCGGGAGCCTGGGGGGGCAGTTCTTC	CAWSLRLTSGSLGGQFF
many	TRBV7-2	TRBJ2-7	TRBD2	TGTGCCAGCAGCGCCAGGACTAGCCCCAGCGAGCAGTACTTC	CASSARTSPSEQYF
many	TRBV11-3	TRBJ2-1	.	TGTGCCAGCAGCTTAAGTGGCCTATACAATGAGCAGTTCTTC	CASSLSGLYNEQFF
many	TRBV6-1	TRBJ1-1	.	TGTGCCAGCAGTGAATTACAGGGAATGAACACTGAAGCTTTCTTT	CASSELQGMNTEAFF
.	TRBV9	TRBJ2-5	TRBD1	TGTGCCAGCAGCGACGGGACAGGAGAGTACGAGACCCAGTACTTC	CASSDGTGEYETQYF
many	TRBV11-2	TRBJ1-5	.	TGTGCCAGCAGCTTAATTCCCGATCAGCCCCAGCATTTT	CASSLIPDQPQHF
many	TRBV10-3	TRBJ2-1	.	TGTGCCATCAGTGAGCCCCCGGAGTACAATGAGCAGTTCTTC	CAISEPPEYNEQFF
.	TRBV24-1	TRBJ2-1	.	TGTGCCACCAGTGAGTACCGGACTGGCCAGGGGTCCTACAATGAGCAGTTCTTC	CATSEYRTGQGSYNEQFF
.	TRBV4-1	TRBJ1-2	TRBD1	TGCGCCAGCAGCCACGGGACAGGGTATGGCTACACCTTC	CASSHGTGYGYTF
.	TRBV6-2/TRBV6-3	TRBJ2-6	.	TGTGCCAGCAGTTACATGCGGGCCGGGGCCAACGTCCTGACTTTC	CASSYMRAGANVLTF
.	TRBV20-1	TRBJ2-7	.	TGCAGTGCCCAAATTCTGGGCAGGGAATTCTACGAGCAGTACTTC	CSAQILGREFYEQYF
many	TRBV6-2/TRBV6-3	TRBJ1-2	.	TGTGCCAGCAGTCCGACGATGGGCTATGGCTACACCTTC	CASSPTMGYGYTF
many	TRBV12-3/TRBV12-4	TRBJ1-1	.	TGTGCCAACACTGTGGGCGTAAGGAACACTGAAGCTTTCTTT	CANTVGVRNTEAFF
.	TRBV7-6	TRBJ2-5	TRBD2	TGTGCCAGCAGCTTATACTCACTAGCGGGTGGGGAGACCCAGTACTTC	CASSLYSLAGGETQYF
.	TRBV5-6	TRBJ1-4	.	TGTGCCAGCAGCTTGGGGACAATCAGCGGCCCCGAGGAAAAACTGTTTTTT	CASSLGTISGPEEKLFF
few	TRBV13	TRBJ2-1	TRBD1	TGTGCCAGCAGCCCCCGGGACAGGTCCAACAATGAGCAGTTCTTC	CASSPRDRSNNEQFF
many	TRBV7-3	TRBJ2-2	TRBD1	TGTGCCAGCAGCCCCAGGGGGCAACCCGGGGAGCTGTTTTTT	CASSPRGQPGELFF
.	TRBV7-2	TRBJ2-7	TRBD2	TGTGCCAGCAGCGCCACTAGCGGGACTGCCTACGAGCAGTACTTC	CASSATSGTAYEQYF
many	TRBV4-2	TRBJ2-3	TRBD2	TGTGCCAGCAGCCAACCGACTAGCGGGGGAGTGGCAGATACGCAGTATTTT	CASSQPTSGGVADTQYF
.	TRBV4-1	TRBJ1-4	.	TGCGCCAGCAGCCTGCCTTGGGAGGATAGGAGCGAAAAACTGTTTTTT	CASSLPWEDRSEKLFF
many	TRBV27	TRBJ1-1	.	TGTGCCAGCAGTCAGACAGGTCCGAACACTGAAGCTTTCTTT	CASSQTGPNTEAFF
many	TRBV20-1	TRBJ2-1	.	TGCAATCCTCGGCGGGGGCGGGGGTATGGGGATGAGCAGTTCTTC	CNPRRGRGYGDEQFF
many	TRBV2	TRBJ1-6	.	TGTGCCAGCAGTGAATCTAATAGAGGCTCACCCCTCCACTTT	CASSESNRGSPLHF
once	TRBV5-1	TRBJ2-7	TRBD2	TGCGCCAGCAGTTCTGGGACTAGCGGGTCCTCCAACCTCTACGAGCAGTACTTC	CASSSGTSGSSNLYEQYF
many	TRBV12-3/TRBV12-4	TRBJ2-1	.	TGTGCCAGCAGTTTAGGCCCGGACTCCTACAATGAGCAGTTCTTC	CASSLGPDSYNEQFF
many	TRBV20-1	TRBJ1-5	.	TGCAGTGCTATGGTCGGAAGCAATCAGCCCCAGCATTTT	CSAMVGSNQPQHF
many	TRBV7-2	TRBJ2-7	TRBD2	TGTGCCAGCAGCTCGACTAGCGGGAAGGTTACCGAGCAGTACTTC	CASSSTSGKVTEQYF
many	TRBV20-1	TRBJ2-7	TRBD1	TGCAGTGCTAGAGTGCGAGGGGACAGGGGAAACTACGAGCAGTACTTC	CSARVRGDRGNYEQYF